What follows describes a single T cell receptor beta chain. Methods used by the authors: Amplification from reference gene primers served as the basis for estimated nucleated cell counts. The data were produced by immunoSEQ multiplex PCR, yet TCRdb's version contains in-frame clones alone and is incomplete. Clone size and the V and J calls come from that table; the DNA yielded D and trimming. The sample has under 200,000 clones; about four fifths are singletons. This sample stems from a study of blood T cell repertoires in COVID-19. Across the whole study: Sites in the United States, Italy and Spain provided acute and convalescent COVID-19 samples. T cells, B-cell-depleted T cells, or PBMCs supplied cDNA or gDNA.

The germline V gene encodes CDR1 LNHDA and CDR2 SQIVND (reference sequence). The V gene lost 3 bases and the J gene lost 7 bases, with 10 bases spanning the gap. This CDR3 region has 13 residues. Material: peripheral blood. The TCR originated in a man aged 65 to 85 with active or convalescent COVID-19. The V gene is TRBV19, the J gene TRBJ2-1, with a tentative D call TRBD1 (5 bases). CDR3 protein: CASSISGLNEQFF. For the CDR3, the DNA is TGTGCCAGTAGTATTTCAGGGTTGAATGAGCAGTTCTTC.